The rows below give T cell receptor beta chains drawn from one sample of a study of blood T cell repertoires in COVID-19. Sequenced by immunoSEQ multiplex PCR; TCRdb stores in-frame clones only, minus some. The table records fewer than 120,000 clones, around 90% of them present only once. The sequenced sample consisted of peripheral blood. Source of these receptors: a woman aged 50 to 60 with acute or convalescent COVID-19. Each CDR3 is given with its conserved first and last residue. The order of the fields is V gene, clone size, J gene, D gene, CDR3 DNA, CDR3 protein. D genes are given only for firm matches. Size tells how often a clone was seen (once, few, many) or the class of an expanded clone, and some rows leave it out.

v_call: TRBV11-2
clone_size: -
j_call: TRBJ2-6
d_call: -
cdr3_nt: TGTGCCAGCAGCTTAGTCAGCTCTGGGGCCAACGTCCTGACTTTC
cdr3_aa: CASSLVSSGANVLTF

v_call: TRBV18
clone_size: -
j_call: TRBJ1-1
d_call: -
cdr3_nt: TGTGCCAGCTCCTTAGGGGGAATCATGAACACTGAAGCTTTCTTT
cdr3_aa: CASSLGGIMNTEAFF

v_call: TRBV19
clone_size: -
j_call: TRBJ2-7
d_call: TRBD2
cdr3_nt: TGTGCCAGTAGTCCTTACTTAGCGGGAGGGTTCTACGAGCAGTACTTC
cdr3_aa: CASSPYLAGGFYEQYF

v_call: TRBV11-3
clone_size: -
j_call: TRBJ2-3
d_call: TRBD2
cdr3_nt: TGTGCCAGCAGCTTCTCCTTAGCGGGAGCCACCGGGGATACGCAGTATTTT
cdr3_aa: CASSFSLAGATGDTQYF

v_call: TRBV6-1
clone_size: -
j_call: TRBJ2-5
d_call: TRBD2
cdr3_nt: TGTGCCAGCAGTGAAGCGCAGAGCGGGAGGGCCTCGGAGACCCAGTACTTC
cdr3_aa: CASSEAQSGRASETQYF

v_call: TRBV3-1/TRBV3-2
clone_size: -
j_call: TRBJ2-3
d_call: -
cdr3_nt: TGTGCCAGCAGCCAAGAGGGCGGCCAGCGGAGGTATACGCAGTATTTT
cdr3_aa: CASSQEGGQRRYTQYF

v_call: TRBV27
clone_size: few
j_call: TRBJ2-1
d_call: -
cdr3_nt: TGTGCCAGCAGCCCCAGGGGTTCCCTCTACAATGAGCAGTTCTTC
cdr3_aa: CASSPRGSLYNEQFF

v_call: TRBV19
clone_size: -
j_call: TRBJ2-1
d_call: TRBD2
cdr3_nt: TGTGCCAGTAATAGCGGGAGGGCAGCGAGGCAGTTCTTC
cdr3_aa: CASNSGRAARQFF

v_call: TRBV20-1
clone_size: -
j_call: TRBJ2-3
d_call: TRBD2
cdr3_nt: TGCAGTGCTGCCTTGGGGAGGGTGCAGTATTTT
cdr3_aa: CSAALGRVQYF

v_call: TRBV27
clone_size: -
j_call: TRBJ1-4
d_call: -
cdr3_nt: TGTGCCAGCAGTTTAACGGGAGGGGGTGAAAAACTGTTTTTT
cdr3_aa: CASSLTGGGEKLFF

v_call: TRBV30
clone_size: -
j_call: TRBJ1-2
d_call: -
cdr3_nt: TGTGCCTGGAGCTGGGAGAATGTTGTCTACACCTTC
cdr3_aa: CAWSWENVVYTF

v_call: TRBV14
clone_size: -
j_call: TRBJ2-7
d_call: -
cdr3_nt: TGTGCCAGCAGCCAAGTCGGTAGCATCTACGAGCAGTACTTC
cdr3_aa: CASSQVGSIYEQYF

v_call: TRBV27
clone_size: -
j_call: TRBJ1-1
d_call: -
cdr3_nt: TGTGCCAGCAGAAAAAATTCGGGGAACACTGAAGCTTTCTTT
cdr3_aa: CASRKNSGNTEAFF

v_call: TRBV3-1/TRBV3-2
clone_size: -
j_call: TRBJ1-2
d_call: TRBD1
cdr3_nt: TGTGCCAGCAGGCGCCGTACAGGGGGGATCGGCTATGGCTACACCTTC
cdr3_aa: CASRRRTGGIGYGYTF

v_call: TRBV19
clone_size: many
j_call: TRBJ2-1
d_call: TRBD1
cdr3_nt: TGTGCCAGTAGCCCGACAGGGAAGGATGAGCAGTTCTTC
cdr3_aa: CASSPTGKDEQFF

v_call: TRBV2
clone_size: -
j_call: TRBJ2-7
d_call: TRBD2
cdr3_nt: TGTGCCAGCAGTGAAAGCGGGAGACGAGTTTACGAGCAGTACTTC
cdr3_aa: CASSESGRRVYEQYF

v_call: TRBV6-4
clone_size: -
j_call: TRBJ2-7
d_call: -
cdr3_nt: TGTGCCAGCGATACACAGTCTAACTCCTACGAGCAGTACTTC
cdr3_aa: CASDTQSNSYEQYF

v_call: TRBV6-6
clone_size: -
j_call: TRBJ1-2
d_call: -
cdr3_nt: TGTGCCAGCAGTTACCTTCCAGGGGAACTTAACTATGGCTACACCTTC
cdr3_aa: CASSYLPGELNYGYTF

v_call: TRBV6-5
clone_size: -
j_call: TRBJ2-7
d_call: TRBD2
cdr3_nt: TGTGCCGGCGCTACTAGCGGGATGTCCTACGAGCAGTACTTC
cdr3_aa: CAGATSGMSYEQYF

v_call: TRBV6-5
clone_size: -
j_call: TRBJ2-1
d_call: -
cdr3_nt: TGTGCCAGCAAGCCTCCTGGACAGGAGCAGTTCTTC
cdr3_aa: CASKPPGQEQFF

v_call: TRBV18
clone_size: -
j_call: TRBJ2-2
d_call: TRBD2
cdr3_nt: TGTGCCAGCTCCCCGGCTAGCGGGAGGGCCATCGGGGAGCTGTTTTTT
cdr3_aa: CASSPASGRAIGELFF

v_call: TRBV6-4
clone_size: -
j_call: TRBJ2-2
d_call: -
cdr3_nt: TGTGCCAGCAGCCCGGGATCGGGCACCGGGGAGCTGTTTTTT
cdr3_aa: CASSPGSGTGELFF

v_call: TRBV15
clone_size: -
j_call: TRBJ2-7
d_call: -
cdr3_nt: TGTGCCACCAGCAGAGATGCGGGGGCTATGGACGAGCAGTACTTC
cdr3_aa: CATSRDAGAMDEQYF

v_call: TRBV24-1
clone_size: -
j_call: TRBJ2-1
d_call: -
cdr3_nt: TGTGCCACCAGTGATTCCGCCCGGCGGGGTGGGTGGAATGAGCAGTTCTTC
cdr3_aa: CATSDSARRGGWNEQFF

v_call: TRBV19
clone_size: -
j_call: TRBJ1-2
d_call: TRBD1
cdr3_nt: TGTGCCAGCCAAAGGGAATTTGCGACAGGGGGGACTAACTATGGCTACACCTTC
cdr3_aa: CASQREFATGGTNYGYTF

v_call: TRBV7-2
clone_size: -
j_call: TRBJ2-7
d_call: TRBD1
cdr3_nt: TGTGCCAGCAGCCAGGGGGCGTCCCTCAGCTACGAGCAGTACTTC
cdr3_aa: CASSQGASLSYEQYF

v_call: TRBV10-3
clone_size: -
j_call: TRBJ2-5
d_call: TRBD2
cdr3_nt: TGTGCCATCAGCAGACTAGCTGGGGAGACCCAGTACTTC
cdr3_aa: CAISRLAGETQYF

v_call: TRBV12-3/TRBV12-4
clone_size: -
j_call: TRBJ2-5
d_call: -
cdr3_nt: TGTGCCAGCAGCTGGGCGGGGCAAGAGACCCAGTACTTC
cdr3_aa: CASSWAGQETQYF

v_call: TRBV2
clone_size: -
j_call: TRBJ1-2
d_call: -
cdr3_nt: TGTGCCTCTACGGTCAGGGATGGCTACACCTTC
cdr3_aa: CASTVRDGYTF

v_call: TRBV30
clone_size: -
j_call: TRBJ2-2
d_call: TRBD1
cdr3_nt: TGTGCCACGACAGGGGCGAACACCGGGGAGCTGTTTTTT
cdr3_aa: CATTGANTGELFF

v_call: TRBV15
clone_size: -
j_call: TRBJ2-7
d_call: -
cdr3_nt: TGTGCCACCAGCAGAGATCCAAACCTAGCCTACGAGCAGTACTTC
cdr3_aa: CATSRDPNLAYEQYF

v_call: TRBV24-1
clone_size: -
j_call: TRBJ2-6
d_call: -
cdr3_nt: TGTGCCACCAGCGATACGAGGGCTGGGGCCAACGTCCTGACTTTC
cdr3_aa: CATSDTRAGANVLTF

v_call: TRBV29-1
clone_size: -
j_call: TRBJ2-1
d_call: -
cdr3_nt: TGCAGCGTTTCAATAGCGGCGCCCTACAATGAGCAGTTCTTC
cdr3_aa: CSVSIAAPYNEQFF

v_call: TRBV2
clone_size: -
j_call: TRBJ1-4
d_call: TRBD1
cdr3_nt: TGTGCCAGCAGTCCCGGGACAGGGGATGAAAAACTGTTTTTT
cdr3_aa: CASSPGTGDEKLFF

v_call: TRBV5-4
clone_size: -
j_call: TRBJ2-5
d_call: TRBD2
cdr3_nt: TGTGCCAGCAGCTTGGGCCTAGCGGGAGCCCTGGACGAGACCCAGTACTTC
cdr3_aa: CASSLGLAGALDETQYF

v_call: TRBV2
clone_size: -
j_call: TRBJ1-1
d_call: TRBD1
cdr3_nt: TGTGCCAGCAGGAGGACAGGGGGCATCGGCACTGAAGCTTTCTTT
cdr3_aa: CASRRTGGIGTEAFF

v_call: TRBV4-2
clone_size: -
j_call: TRBJ2-7
d_call: -
cdr3_nt: TGTGCCAGCAGCCTGGGGCCTGGGGCCTACGAGCAGTACTTC
cdr3_aa: CASSLGPGAYEQYF

v_call: TRBV7-9
clone_size: -
j_call: TRBJ2-7
d_call: TRBD2
cdr3_nt: TGTGCCAGCAGCCCATTTAGCGGGGGGGGCGGCGAGCAGTACTTC
cdr3_aa: CASSPFSGGGGEQYF

v_call: TRBV7-9
clone_size: -
j_call: TRBJ1-5
d_call: TRBD1
cdr3_nt: TGTGCCAGCAGCCCCTCGGACAGGGCTCAGCCCCAGCATTTT
cdr3_aa: CASSPSDRAQPQHF

v_call: TRBV19
clone_size: -
j_call: TRBJ1-4
d_call: -
cdr3_nt: TGTGCCAGTTATGGGGGCAGCCTGAATGAAAAACTGTTTTTT
cdr3_aa: CASYGGSLNEKLFF

v_call: TRBV7-6
clone_size: -
j_call: TRBJ2-5
d_call: -
cdr3_nt: TGTGCCAGCAGCTTAGTCCAGGACCAAGAGACCCAGTACTTC
cdr3_aa: CASSLVQDQETQYF

v_call: TRBV18
clone_size: -
j_call: TRBJ1-2
d_call: TRBD1
cdr3_nt: TGTGCCAGCTCACCACTCAAACAGGGGAGTAAAGATGGCTACACCTTC
cdr3_aa: CASSPLKQGSKDGYTF

v_call: TRBV7-2
clone_size: -
j_call: TRBJ2-4
d_call: -
cdr3_nt: TGTGCCAGCGGCTATGCGGGGTCCAAAAACATTCAGTACTTC
cdr3_aa: CASGYAGSKNIQYF

v_call: TRBV5-1
clone_size: -
j_call: TRBJ1-1
d_call: -
cdr3_nt: TGCGCCAGCAGCTCAGGCGGGGGCACTGAAGCTTTCTTT
cdr3_aa: CASSSGGGTEAFF

v_call: TRBV28
clone_size: -
j_call: TRBJ2-2
d_call: -
cdr3_nt: TGTGCCAGCAGTAATCCAGGCTCCGGGGAGCTGTTTTTT
cdr3_aa: CASSNPGSGELFF

v_call: TRBV7-9
clone_size: -
j_call: TRBJ1-2
d_call: -
cdr3_nt: TGTGCCAGCAGCAATATAGTCCTCAGGGGTAAAAACTATGGCTACACCTTC
cdr3_aa: CASSNIVLRGKNYGYTF

v_call: TRBV20-1
clone_size: -
j_call: TRBJ2-1
d_call: TRBD2
cdr3_nt: TGCAGTGCTAGTAGGGGACTAGCGGGAGACTACAATGAGCAGTTCTTC
cdr3_aa: CSASRGLAGDYNEQFF

v_call: TRBV18
clone_size: once
j_call: TRBJ1-3
d_call: -
cdr3_nt: TGTGCCAGCTCACCCCAGGGGTCTGGAAACACCATATATTTT
cdr3_aa: CASSPQGSGNTIYF

v_call: TRBV11-2
clone_size: -
j_call: TRBJ1-3
d_call: TRBD1
cdr3_nt: TGTGCCAGCAGCTTAACCACAGGGGGTGGAAACACCATATATTTT
cdr3_aa: CASSLTTGGGNTIYF

v_call: TRBV6-1
clone_size: few
j_call: TRBJ2-1
d_call: TRBD1
cdr3_nt: TGTGCCAGCAGTGTGGTGGCAGGGGGCGCTTCGGGACCCCGCAATGAGCAGTTCTTC
cdr3_aa: CASSVVAGGASGPRNEQFF

v_call: TRBV7-7
clone_size: -
j_call: TRBJ2-2
d_call: -
cdr3_nt: TGTGCCAGCAGCCCAACCGAGTTCACCGGGGAGCTGTTTTTT
cdr3_aa: CASSPTEFTGELFF

v_call: TRBV2
clone_size: -
j_call: TRBJ1-2
d_call: TRBD1
cdr3_nt: TGTGCCAGCAGTGAGGGGACAGCCCGGCAGGGCTACACCTTC
cdr3_aa: CASSEGTARQGYTF

v_call: TRBV5-1
clone_size: once
j_call: TRBJ1-1
d_call: TRBD1
cdr3_nt: TGCGCCAGCAGCTTGGGCGGACAGGGTGAGACTGAAGCTTTCTTT
cdr3_aa: CASSLGGQGETEAFF

v_call: TRBV5-8
clone_size: -
j_call: TRBJ1-4
d_call: -
cdr3_nt: TGTGCCAGCAGTTCGACAGCGGGCGAGGAAAAACTGTTTTTT
cdr3_aa: CASSSTAGEEKLFF

v_call: TRBV25-1
clone_size: -
j_call: TRBJ1-5
d_call: -
cdr3_nt: TGTGCCAGCAGTGAGGGTGGAGTTGGTCAGCCCCAGCATTTT
cdr3_aa: CASSEGGVGQPQHF

v_call: TRBV18
clone_size: few
j_call: TRBJ1-1
d_call: -
cdr3_nt: TGTGCCAGCTCACCACCGACGGGGGGCCAGACTGAAGCTTTCTTT
cdr3_aa: CASSPPTGGQTEAFF

v_call: TRBV11-2
clone_size: -
j_call: TRBJ2-1
d_call: -
cdr3_nt: TGTGCCAGCAGTCTCGAGGGCCGATACAATGAGCAGTTCTTC
cdr3_aa: CASSLEGRYNEQFF